This T cell receptor beta chain was recorded in a study of T cell repertoires in cytomegalovirus infection. Study overall: Evidence of both CMV infection and a matching HLA type came from public TCR beta signatures.

This CDR3 has 17 residues. V lost 0 bases, J lost 8 bases, and 9 bases stayed unmatched. The germline gives CDR1 MGHRA, CDR2 YSYEKL. Concerning this clonotype itself: Its target is unknown.

MiXCR was run by TCRdb on the reads, yielding one entry per CDR3 protein. The table records 150,000 to 200,000 distinct CDR3 sequences, over 13% of them present only once. Points from the study as a whole: Based on cumulative public TCR beta family frequency, carriers of CMV plus the relevant HLA were identified.

The sequencing sample was made of PBMCs. This TCR derives from a human donor in good health (CMV status not recorded). Some clones in this sample may be carry-over from other donors' samples. This rearrangement joins TRBV4-1 to TRBJ2-1, with 11 bases fitting TRBD2. The CDR3 coding sequence is TGCGCCAGCAGCCAAGAACTAGCGGGAGCCCTTGGGGATGAGCAGTTCTTC. Amino acids: CASSQELAGALGDEQFF.